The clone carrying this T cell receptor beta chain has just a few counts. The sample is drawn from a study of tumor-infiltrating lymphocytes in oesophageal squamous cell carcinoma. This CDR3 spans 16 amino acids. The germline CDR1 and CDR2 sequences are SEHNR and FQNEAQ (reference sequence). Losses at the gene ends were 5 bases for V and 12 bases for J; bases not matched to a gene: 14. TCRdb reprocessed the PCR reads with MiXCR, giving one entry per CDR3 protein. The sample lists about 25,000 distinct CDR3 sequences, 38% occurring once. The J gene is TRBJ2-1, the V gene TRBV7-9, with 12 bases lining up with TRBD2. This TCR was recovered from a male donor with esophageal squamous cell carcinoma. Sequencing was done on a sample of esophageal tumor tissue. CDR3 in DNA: TGTGCCAGCAGCAGTCCTAGCGGGAGGGGAGTAGTAGGGCAGTTCTTC. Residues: CASSSPSGRGVVGQFF.